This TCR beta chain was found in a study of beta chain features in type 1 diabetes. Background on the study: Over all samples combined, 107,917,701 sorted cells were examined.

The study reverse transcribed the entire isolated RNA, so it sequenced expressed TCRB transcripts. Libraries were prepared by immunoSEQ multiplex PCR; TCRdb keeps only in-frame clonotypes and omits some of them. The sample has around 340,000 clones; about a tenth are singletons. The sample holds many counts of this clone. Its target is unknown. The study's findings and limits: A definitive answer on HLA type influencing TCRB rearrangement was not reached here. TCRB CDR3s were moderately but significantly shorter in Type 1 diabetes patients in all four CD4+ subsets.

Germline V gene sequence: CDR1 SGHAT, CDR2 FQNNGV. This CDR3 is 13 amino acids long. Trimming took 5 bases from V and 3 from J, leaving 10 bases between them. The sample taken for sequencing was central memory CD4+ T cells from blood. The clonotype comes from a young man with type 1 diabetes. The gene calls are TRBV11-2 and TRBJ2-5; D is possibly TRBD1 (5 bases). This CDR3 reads CASSPTTEETQYF. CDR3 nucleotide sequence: TGTGCCAGCAGCCCTACGACAGAAGAGACCCAGTACTTC. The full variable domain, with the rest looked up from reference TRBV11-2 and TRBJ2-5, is EAGVAQSPRYKIIEKRQSVAFWCNPISGHATLYWYQQILGQGPKLLIQFQNNGVVDDSQLPKDRFSAERLKGVDSTLKIQPAKLEDSAVYLCASSPTTEETQYFGPGTRLLVL.